The 4 T cell receptor beta chains below were found in one sample sequenced in a study of blood T cell repertoires in COVID-19 (dated by TCRdb to 2018 to 2020). Library creation used the immunoSEQ multiplex PCR assay. TCRdb's version of the immuneACCESS table is confined to in-frame rearrangements and falls short of the full clone set. An unresolved V gene accounts for under half of the shortfall where checked; the remainder is of unknown origin. The table for this sample lists just over 200,000 clones; over 60% of them were counted only once. Of the sample, around 6% falls within the top ten clones. What was sequenced was peripheral blood. These receptors all come from an older woman with acute or convalescent COVID-19.

The rearrangement links TRBV3-1 (or the pseudogene TRBV3-2) to TRBJ1-6; 10 nucleotides align to TRBD1. Germline assignment: CDR1 LGHDT and CDR2 YNNKEL (reference sequence). CDR3 length: 14 residues. V lost 1 base and J lost 10; bases outside the gene matches: 1. The CDR3 spells CASSQGQGASPLHF. The CDR3 DNA is TGTGCCAGCAGCCAAGGACAGGGGGCCTCACCCCTCCACTTT.

The DNA for the CDR3 is TGCGCCAGCAGCCAAGGACAGGTGAACACCGGGGAGCTGTTTTTT. This codes for CASSQGQVNTGELFF. The chain recombines TRBV4-1 with TRBJ2-2, with a tentative D call TRBD1 (6 bases). CDR3 size: 15 residues. Germline values: CDR1 MGHRA, CDR2 YSYEKL. Trimming pared 1 base from V and 1 base from J, leaving 7 bases between.

This clone occurred a few times. The chain uses TRBV7-9 and TRBJ2-6; 7 nucleotides match TRBD2. There are 17 residues in the CDR3. The ends lost 6 bases at V and 2 bases at J; junction bases unmatched: 10. Germline CDR1 and CDR2: SEHNR and FQNEAQ (reference sequence). CDR3 residues: CASRPPFRGAGANVLTF. CDR3 nucleotide sequence: TGTGCCAGCAGACCGCCCTTTCGGGGGGCTGGGGCCAACGTCCTGACTTTC.

The chain has TRBV9 and TRBJ1-3, with a weak D call TRBD1 (6 bases). V was shortened by 4 bases and J by 4 bases, with 12 bases between the two germline ends. The CDR3 runs 14 residues. Germline V gene data show CDR1 as SGDLS and CDR2 as YYNGEE. CDR3 protein: CASSFPGAGNTIYF. As DNA, the CDR3 is TGTGCCAGCAGCTTCCCAGGGGCCGGAAACACCATATATTTT. Using reference TRBV9 and TRBJ1-3 for the parts outside the CDR3, the full variable domain is DSGVTQTPKHLITATGQRVTLRCSPRSGDLSVYWYQQSLDQGLQFLIQYYNGEERAKGNILERFSAQQFPDLHSELNLSSLELGDSALYFCASSFPGAGNTIYFGEGSWLTVV.